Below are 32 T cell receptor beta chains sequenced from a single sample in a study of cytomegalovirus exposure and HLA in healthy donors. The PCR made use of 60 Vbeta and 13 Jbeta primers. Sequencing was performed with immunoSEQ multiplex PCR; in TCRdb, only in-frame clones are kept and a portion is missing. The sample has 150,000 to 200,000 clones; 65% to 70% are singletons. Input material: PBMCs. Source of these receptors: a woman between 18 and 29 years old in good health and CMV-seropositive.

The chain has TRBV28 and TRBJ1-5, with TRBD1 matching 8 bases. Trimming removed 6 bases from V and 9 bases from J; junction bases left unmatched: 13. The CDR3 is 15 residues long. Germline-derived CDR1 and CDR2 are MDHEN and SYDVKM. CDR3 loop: CASSPGQGRIWPQHF. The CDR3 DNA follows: TGTGCCAGCAGCCCCGGACAGGGTAGAATTTGGCCCCAGCATTTT.

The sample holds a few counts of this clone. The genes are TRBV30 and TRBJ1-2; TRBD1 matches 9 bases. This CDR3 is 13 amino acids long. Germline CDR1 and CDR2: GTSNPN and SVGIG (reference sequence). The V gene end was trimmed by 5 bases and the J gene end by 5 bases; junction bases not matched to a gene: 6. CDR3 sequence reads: CAWLGQGNYGYTF. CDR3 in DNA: TGTGCCTGGTTAGGACAGGGGAATTATGGCTACACCTTC.

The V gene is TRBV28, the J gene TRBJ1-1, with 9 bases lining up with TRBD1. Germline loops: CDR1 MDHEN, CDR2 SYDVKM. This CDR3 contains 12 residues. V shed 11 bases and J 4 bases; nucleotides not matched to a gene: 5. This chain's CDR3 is CAHGTGLTEAFF. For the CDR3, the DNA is TGTGCCCACGGGACAGGGCTCACTGAAGCTTTCTTT. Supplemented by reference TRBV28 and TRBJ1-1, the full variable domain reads DVKVTQSSRYLVKRTGEKVFLECVQDMDHENMFWYRQDPGLGLRLIYFSYDVKMKEKGDIPEGYSVSREKKERFSLILESASTNQTSMYLCAHGTGLTEAFFGQGTRLTVV.

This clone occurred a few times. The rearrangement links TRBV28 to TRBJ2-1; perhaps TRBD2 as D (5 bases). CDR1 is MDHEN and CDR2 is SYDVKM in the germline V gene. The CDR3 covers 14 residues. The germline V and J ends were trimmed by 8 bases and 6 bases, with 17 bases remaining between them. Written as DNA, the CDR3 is TGTGCCAGCGGGCGCTTAACCGAGGGCAATGAGCAGTTCTTC. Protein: CASGRLTEGNEQFF.

The CDR3 protein is CAWGPGGSGNTIYF. As DNA, the CDR3 is TGTGCCTGGGGGCCGGGGGGGTCAGGAAACACCATATATTTT. The genes are TRBV30 and TRBJ1-3; D is perhaps TRBD1 (5 bases). V was shortened by 5 bases and J by 4 bases, with 15 bases between the two germline ends. The CDR3 runs 14 residues. Germline assignment: CDR1 GTSNPN and CDR2 SVGIG (reference sequence).

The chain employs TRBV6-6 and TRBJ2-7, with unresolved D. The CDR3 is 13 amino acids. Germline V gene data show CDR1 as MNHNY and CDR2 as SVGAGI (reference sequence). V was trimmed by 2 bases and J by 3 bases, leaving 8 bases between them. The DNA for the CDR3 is TGTGCCAGCAGTTACCACAGTGACTACGAGCAGTACTTC. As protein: CASSYHSDYEQYF.

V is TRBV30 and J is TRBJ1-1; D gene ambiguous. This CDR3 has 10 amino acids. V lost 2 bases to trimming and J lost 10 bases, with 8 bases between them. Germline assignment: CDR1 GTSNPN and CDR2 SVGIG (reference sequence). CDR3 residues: CAWSPPGAFF. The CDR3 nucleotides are TGTGCCTGGAGTCCCCCGGGAGCTTTCTTT.

DNA for the CDR3: TGTGCCTGGAGTGTGAGGACAACCGGCTACACCTTC. It translates to CAWSVRTTGYTF. The J gene is TRBJ1-2, the V gene TRBV30, with a tentative D call TRBD1 (5 bases). The CDR3 is 12 amino acids. Germline V gene sequence: CDR1 GTSNPN, CDR2 SVGIG (reference sequence). Between the trimmed V and J ends, which lost 0 bases and 8 bases, there was a span of 10 bases.

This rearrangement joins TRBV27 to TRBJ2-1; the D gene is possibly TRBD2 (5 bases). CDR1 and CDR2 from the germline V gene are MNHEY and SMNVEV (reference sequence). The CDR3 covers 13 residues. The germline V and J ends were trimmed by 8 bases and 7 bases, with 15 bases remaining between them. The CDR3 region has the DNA TGTGCCAGCTCGACGGGGAGTACTAATGAGCAGTTCTTC. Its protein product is CASSTGSTNEQFF.

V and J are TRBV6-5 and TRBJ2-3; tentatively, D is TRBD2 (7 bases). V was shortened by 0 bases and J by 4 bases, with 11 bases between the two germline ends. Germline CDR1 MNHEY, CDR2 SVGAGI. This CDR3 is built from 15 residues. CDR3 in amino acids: CASSYSGGGADTQYF. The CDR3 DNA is TGTGCCAGCAGTTACTCTGGGGGGGGCGCAGATACGCAGTATTTT.

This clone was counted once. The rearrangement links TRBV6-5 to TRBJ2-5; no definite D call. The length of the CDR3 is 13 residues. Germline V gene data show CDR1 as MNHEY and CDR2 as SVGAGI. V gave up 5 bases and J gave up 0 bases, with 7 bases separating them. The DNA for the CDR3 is TGTGCCAGCAGTCGAGAGTACCAAGAGACCCAGTACTTC. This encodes CASSREYQETQYF.

The CDR3 bases are TGTGCCAGCAGCTCACGGACTAGCGGGAGGATTTCAACCGGGGAGCTGTTTTTT. This codes for CASSSRTSGRISTGELFF. V is TRBV9 and J is TRBJ2-2, with TRBD2 matching over 14 bases. V was clipped by 4 bases and J by 5 bases; unmatched bases: 10. The germline CDR1 and CDR2 sequences are SGDLS and YYNGEE. This CDR3 is 18 amino acids long.

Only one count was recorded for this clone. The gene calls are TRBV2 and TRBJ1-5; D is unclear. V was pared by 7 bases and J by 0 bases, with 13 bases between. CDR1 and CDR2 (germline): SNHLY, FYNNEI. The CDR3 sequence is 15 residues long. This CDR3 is CASTFDNYSNQPQHF. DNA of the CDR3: TGTGCCAGCACGTTCGACAATTATAGCAATCAGCCCCAGCATTTT.

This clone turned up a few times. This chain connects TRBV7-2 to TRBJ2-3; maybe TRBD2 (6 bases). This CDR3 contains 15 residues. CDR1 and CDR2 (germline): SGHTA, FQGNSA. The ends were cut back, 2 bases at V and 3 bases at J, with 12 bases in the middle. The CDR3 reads CASSLWGGITDTQYF. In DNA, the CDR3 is TGTGCCAGCAGCTTATGGGGCGGGATAACAGATACGCAGTATTTT. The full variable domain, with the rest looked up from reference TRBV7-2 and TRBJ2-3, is GAGVSQSPSNKVTEKGKDVELRCDPISGHTALYWYRQSLGQGLEFLIYFQGNSAPDKSGLPSDRFSAERTGGSVSTLTIQRTQQEDSAVYLCASSLWGGITDTQYFGPGTRLTVL.

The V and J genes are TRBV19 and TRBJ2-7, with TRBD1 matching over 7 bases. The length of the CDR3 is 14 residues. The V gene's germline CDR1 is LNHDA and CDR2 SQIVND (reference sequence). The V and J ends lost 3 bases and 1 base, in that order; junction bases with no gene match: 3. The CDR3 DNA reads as TGTGCCAGTAGTATTTCACAGGGGTCCTACGAGCAGTACTTC. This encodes CASSISQGSYEQYF.

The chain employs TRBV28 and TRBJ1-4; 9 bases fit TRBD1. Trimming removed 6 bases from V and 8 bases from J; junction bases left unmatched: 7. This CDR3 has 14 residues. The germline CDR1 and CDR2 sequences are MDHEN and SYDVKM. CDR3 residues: CASRTGTGLEKLFF. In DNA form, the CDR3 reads TGTGCCAGCAGAACCGGGACAGGGCTGGAAAAACTGTTTTTT.

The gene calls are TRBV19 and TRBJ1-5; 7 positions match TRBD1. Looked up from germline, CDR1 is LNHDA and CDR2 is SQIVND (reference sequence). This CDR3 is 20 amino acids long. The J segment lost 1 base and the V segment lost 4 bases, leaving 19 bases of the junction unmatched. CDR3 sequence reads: CASSTQTTLQGSRSNQPQHF. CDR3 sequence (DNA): TGTGCCAGTAGTACCCAAACCACGTTACAGGGGTCTAGGAGCAATCAGCCCCAGCATTTT.

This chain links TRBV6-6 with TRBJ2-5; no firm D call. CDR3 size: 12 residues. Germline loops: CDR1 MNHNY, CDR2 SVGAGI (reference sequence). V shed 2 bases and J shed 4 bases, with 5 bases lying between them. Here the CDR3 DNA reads TGTGCCAGCAGTTACCCCGGAGAGACCCAGTACTTC. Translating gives CASSYPGETQYF.

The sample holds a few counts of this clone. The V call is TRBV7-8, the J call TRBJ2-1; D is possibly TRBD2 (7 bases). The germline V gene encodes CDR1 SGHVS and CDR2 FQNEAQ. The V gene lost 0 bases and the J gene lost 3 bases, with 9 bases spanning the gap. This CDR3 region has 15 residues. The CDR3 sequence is CASSLAGGRYNEQFF. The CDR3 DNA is TGTGCCAGCAGCTTAGCCGGGGGGCGCTACAATGAGCAGTTCTTC.

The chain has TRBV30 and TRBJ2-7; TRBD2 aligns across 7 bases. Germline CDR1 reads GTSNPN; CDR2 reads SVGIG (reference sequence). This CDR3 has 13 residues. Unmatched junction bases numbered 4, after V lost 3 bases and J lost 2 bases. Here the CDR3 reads CAWSRGTTYEQYF. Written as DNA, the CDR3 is TGTGCCTGGAGCCGGGGGACTACCTACGAGCAGTACTTC.

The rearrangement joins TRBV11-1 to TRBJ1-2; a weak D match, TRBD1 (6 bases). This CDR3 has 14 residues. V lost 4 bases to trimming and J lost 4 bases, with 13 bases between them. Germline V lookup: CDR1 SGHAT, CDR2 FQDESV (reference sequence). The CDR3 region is CASSWTDSGYGYTF. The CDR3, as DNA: TGTGCCAGCAGCTGGACAGATTCCGGCTATGGCTACACCTTC.

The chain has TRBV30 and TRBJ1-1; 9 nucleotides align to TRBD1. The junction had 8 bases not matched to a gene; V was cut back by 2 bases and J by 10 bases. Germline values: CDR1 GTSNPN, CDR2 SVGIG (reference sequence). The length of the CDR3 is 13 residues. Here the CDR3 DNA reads TGTGCCTGGAGTCCGGACAGGGGAAGGGGAGCTTTCTTT. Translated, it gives CAWSPDRGRGAFF.

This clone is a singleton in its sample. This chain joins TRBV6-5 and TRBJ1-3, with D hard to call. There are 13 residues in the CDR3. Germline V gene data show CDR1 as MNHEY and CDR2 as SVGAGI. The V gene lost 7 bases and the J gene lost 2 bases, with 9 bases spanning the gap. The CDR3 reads CASIGRAGNTIYF. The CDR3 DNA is TGTGCCAGCATTGGGAGGGCTGGAAACACCATATATTTT.

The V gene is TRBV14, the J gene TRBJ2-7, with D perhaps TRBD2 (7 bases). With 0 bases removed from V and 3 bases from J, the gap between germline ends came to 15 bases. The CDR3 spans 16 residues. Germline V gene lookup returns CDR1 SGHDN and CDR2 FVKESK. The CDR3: CASSQELEAGHYEQYF. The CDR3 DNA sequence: TGTGCCAGCAGCCAAGAGTTAGAAGCGGGACACTACGAGCAGTACTTC.

The DNA of the CDR3 is TGTGCCAGCAGTGAAGCGTCGGGCTATGGCTACACCTTC. Protein sequence: CASSEASGYGYTF. J is TRBJ1-2 and V is TRBV6-1; no reliable D call. Germline CDR1 and CDR2: MNHNS and SASEGT. Trimming took 0 bases from V and 4 from J, leaving 6 bases between them. This CDR3 is 13 amino acids long.

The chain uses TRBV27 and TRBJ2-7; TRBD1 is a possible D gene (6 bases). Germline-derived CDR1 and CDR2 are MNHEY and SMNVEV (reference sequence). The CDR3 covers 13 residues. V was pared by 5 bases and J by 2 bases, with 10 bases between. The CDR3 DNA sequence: TGTGCCAGCAGTCCGGCAGGGGCCTACGAGCAGTACTTC. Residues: CASSPAGAYEQYF.

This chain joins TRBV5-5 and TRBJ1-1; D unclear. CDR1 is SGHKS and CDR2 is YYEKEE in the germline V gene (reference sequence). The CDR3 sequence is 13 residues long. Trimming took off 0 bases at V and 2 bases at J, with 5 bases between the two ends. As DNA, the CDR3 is TGTGCCAGCAGCTTGGTGGCTAACACTGAAGCTTTCTTT. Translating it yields CASSLVANTEAFF. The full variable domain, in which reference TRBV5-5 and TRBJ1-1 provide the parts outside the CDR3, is DAGVTQSPTHLIKTRGQQVTLRCSPISGHKSVSWYQQVLGQGPQFIFQYYEKEERGRGNFPDRFSARQFPNYSSELNVNALLLGDSALYLCASSLVANTEAFFGQGTRLTVV.

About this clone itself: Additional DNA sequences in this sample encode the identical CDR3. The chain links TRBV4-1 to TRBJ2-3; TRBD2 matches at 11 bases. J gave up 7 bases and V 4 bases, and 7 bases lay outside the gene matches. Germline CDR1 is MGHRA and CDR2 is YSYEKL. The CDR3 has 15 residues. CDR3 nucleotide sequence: TGCGCCAGCAGCCCTACTAGCGGGAGTCTGTATACGCAGTATTTT. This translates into CASSPTSGSLYTQYF.

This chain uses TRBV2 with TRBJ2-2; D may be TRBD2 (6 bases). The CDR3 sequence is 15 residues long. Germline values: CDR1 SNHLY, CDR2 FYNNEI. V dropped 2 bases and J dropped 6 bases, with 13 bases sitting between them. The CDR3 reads CASSEPGTGAGELFF. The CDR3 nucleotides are TGTGCCAGCAGTGAACCTGGGACTGGGGCCGGGGAGCTGTTTTTT.

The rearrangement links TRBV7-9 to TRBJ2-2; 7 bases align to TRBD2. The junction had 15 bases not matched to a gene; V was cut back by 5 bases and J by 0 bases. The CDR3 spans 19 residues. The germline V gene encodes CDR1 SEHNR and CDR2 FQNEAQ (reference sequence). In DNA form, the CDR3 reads TGTGCCAGCAGCCCCAGGGTTAGCGGGTGGGGCGCGAACACCGGGGAGCTGTTTTTT. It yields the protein CASSPRVSGWGANTGELFF. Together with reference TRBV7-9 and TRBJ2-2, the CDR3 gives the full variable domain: DTGVSQNPRHKITKRGQNVTFRCDPISEHNRLYWYRQTLGQGPEFLTYFQNEAQLEKSRLLSDRFSAERPKGSFSTLEIQRTEQGDSAMYLCASSPRVSGWGANTGELFFGEGSRLTVL.

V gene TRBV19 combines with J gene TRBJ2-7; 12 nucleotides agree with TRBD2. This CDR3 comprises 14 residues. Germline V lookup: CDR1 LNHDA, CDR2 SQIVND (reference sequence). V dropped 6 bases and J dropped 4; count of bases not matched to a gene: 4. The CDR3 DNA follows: TGTGCCAGTAGCTGGACTAGCGGGACTTACGAGCAGTACTTC. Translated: CASSWTSGTYEQYF.

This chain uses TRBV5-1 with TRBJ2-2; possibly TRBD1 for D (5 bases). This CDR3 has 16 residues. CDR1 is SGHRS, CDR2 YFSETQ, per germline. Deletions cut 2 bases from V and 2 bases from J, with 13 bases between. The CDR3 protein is CASSLFADRNTGELFF. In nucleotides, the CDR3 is TGCGCCAGCAGCTTATTCGCCGACAGAAACACCGGGGAGCTGTTTTTT.